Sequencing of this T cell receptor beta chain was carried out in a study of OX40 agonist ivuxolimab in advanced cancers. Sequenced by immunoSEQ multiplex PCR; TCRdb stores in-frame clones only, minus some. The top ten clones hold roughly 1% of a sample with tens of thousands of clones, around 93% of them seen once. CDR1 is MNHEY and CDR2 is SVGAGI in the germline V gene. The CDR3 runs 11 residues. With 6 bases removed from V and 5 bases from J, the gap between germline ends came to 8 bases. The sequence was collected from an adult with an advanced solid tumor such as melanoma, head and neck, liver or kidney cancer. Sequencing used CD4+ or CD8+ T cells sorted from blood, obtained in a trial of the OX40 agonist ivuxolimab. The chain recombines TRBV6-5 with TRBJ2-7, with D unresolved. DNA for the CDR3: TGTGCCAGCAGCTCCCTCGACGAGCAGTACTTC. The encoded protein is CASSSLDEQYF.